This T cell receptor (beta chain) is drawn from a study of blood T cell repertoires in COVID-19 (dated by TCRdb to the early 2020s). With regard to the full study: The collaborator samples originated in the United States, Italy and Spain and spanned the acute and convalescent phases of COVID-19. The prospective study material was composed of cDNA or gDNA derived from T cells, B-cell-depleted T cells, or PBMCs. Subjects who had been exposed to COVID-19, were actively infected with it, or had recovered from it provided the deeply sampled blood TCRbeta repertoires that made up the dataset. The repertoires were released in a freely available public database meant as a resource for research on the immune response to SARS-CoV-2. The samples were drawn from the first 160 participants of the ongoing ImmuneRACE study and from over 950 subjects provided by 6 global collaborators. The sample metadata nearly always contained a de-identified subject ID, COVID-19 status, age in years and sex. Where available, HLA class I and class II types were obtained from metadata supplied by the sample provider rather than from assay-based typing.

The immunoSEQ Assay, a bias-controlled multiplex PCR, was used to amplify TCRbeta CDR3 regions from genomic DNA. Per the authors' processing: Nucleated cell counts per sample were estimated from amplification of reference gene primers within the assay. Sequence reads were collapsed and filtered to measure the absolute abundance of every unique TCRbeta CDR3 rearrangement. For each sample, productive Simpson clonality was calculated by taking the square root of Simpson's diversity index across productive rearrangements. Drawn from immuneACCESS, this table holds only the in-frame rearrangements with V and J called that TCRdb kept. Clones are partly lost; checked studies trace under half to an unresolved V gene and leave the rest unexplained. V, J and clone size are taken as reported in that table, and D and trimming were inferred from the DNA itself. The sample table holds over 65,000 clones, of which 90% were seen once. The ten largest account for 0.65% to 0.9% of the sample.

The CDR3 has 15 amino acids, counting the end cysteine and phenylalanine. The retained sequence is limited to the CDR3, 45 bases, with the frame set at the first base. V trim: 0 bases; J trim: 1 base; unmatched bases: 2. Reading the germline V gene gives CDR1 MNHEY and CDR2 SVGAGI. Results and caveats for the whole study, not just this receptor: How much clinical and demographic metadata was included differed by source and by participant, and the metadata was provided uncurated.

Points on this clone: Its antigen remains undetermined. Base qualities are not at hand, and no much larger clone is one base apart.

Collaborating institutions collected whole blood in K2EDTA tubes following their own protocols. For TCRbeta analysis, collaborators shipped samples in one of three forms: frozen whole blood, isolated PBMCs, or DNA extracted from either of those sample types. The V and J genes are TRBV6-5 and TRBJ1-2; a stretch of 7 junction bases matches TRBD1. The sample consisted of peripheral blood. This receptor was identified in an elderly woman with acute or convalescent COVID-19. The CDR3 reads as follows: CASSYSRDSNYGYTF. The nucleotides read TGTGCCAGCAGTTACTCCCGGGACAGTAACTATGGCTACACCTTC.